A selection of T cell receptor beta chains follows, all from one sample in a study of blood T cell repertoires in COVID-19. The table came from immunoSEQ multiplex PCR; TCRdb's copy has only in-frame clones and leaves some out. The sample carries tens of thousands of clones, around 86% recorded once. The source material was peripheral blood. The receptor source for this set is a woman aged 55-69 years with active COVID-19. Each CDR3 is given with its conserved first and last residue. Fields, in order: clone size, V gene, D gene, J gene, CDR3 DNA, CDR3 protein. The D gene is left open where the match is weak. Clone size is given for some rows only: seen once, a few or many times, or a class if the clone is expanded.

NA	TRBV5-4	NA	TRBJ1-6	TGTGCCAGCAGCTTGGACAGGGTTAATTCACCCCTCCACTTT	CASSLDRVNSPLHF
NA	TRBV18	NA	TRBJ2-1	TGTGCCAGCTCACCACTCGTACAGGGAAACAATGAGCAGTTCTTC	CASSPLVQGNNEQFF
NA	TRBV11-2	NA	TRBJ2-2	TGTGCCAGCAGCTTAGTGGGGGGACAGTCCACCGGGGAGCTGTTTTTT	CASSLVGGQSTGELFF
NA	TRBV29-1	TRBD2	TRBJ2-1	TGCAGCGCCTCGAGCGGGAGGGCGCGCGGAGAGCAGTTCTTC	CSASSGRARGEQFF
NA	TRBV6-2/TRBV6-3	NA	TRBJ2-2	TGTGCCAGCAGTTACGCCGGGCAGGGGAACACCGGGGAGCTGTTTTTT	CASSYAGQGNTGELFF
NA	TRBV9	NA	TRBJ1-1	TGTGCCAGCAGCGAACAGGGTTTCGGCACTGAAGCTTTCTTT	CASSEQGFGTEAFF
NA	TRBV9	NA	TRBJ2-5	TGTGCCAGCAGCCTTACTAGTATTCCCGAGACCCAGTACTTC	CASSLTSIPETQYF
NA	TRBV7-8	NA	TRBJ2-5	TGTGCCAGCAGCTCGAAAACTGGAGCAGGGTGGGGCCAAGAGACCCAGTACTTC	CASSSKTGAGWGQETQYF
few	TRBV3-1/TRBV3-2	TRBD1	TRBJ2-7	TGTGCCAGCAGCCTACACGGACAGGGGGCCTACGAGCAGTACTTC	CASSLHGQGAYEQYF
NA	TRBV18	NA	TRBJ2-2	TGTGCCAGCTCACGCCTTGACAGGCCCAACACCGGGGAGCTGTTTTTT	CASSRLDRPNTGELFF
NA	TRBV28	NA	TRBJ1-4	TGTGCCAGCAGTTTCGGGGGTGAAAAACTGTTTTTT	CASSFGGEKLFF
once	TRBV9	NA	TRBJ2-5	TGTGCCAGCAGTCAGACCTACGGGGAGACCCAGTACTTC	CASSQTYGETQYF
once	TRBV5-1	NA	TRBJ1-3	TGCGCCAGCAGCTTGGGGGGAGACATCTCTGGAAACACCATATATTTT	CASSLGGDISGNTIYF
NA	TRBV18	NA	TRBJ2-7	TGTGCCAGCTCACCACTCGAGGCGGGCTACGAGCAGTACTTC	CASSPLEAGYEQYF
NA	TRBV27	NA	TRBJ1-6	TGTGCCAGCAGCCGCGGGGGGACATATAAATCACCCCTCCACTTT	CASSRGGTYKSPLHF
NA	TRBV5-4	NA	TRBJ1-2	TGTGCCAGCAGCTTGGGGGAGGAGTCTGGCTACACCTTC	CASSLGEESGYTF
NA	TRBV5-1	NA	TRBJ1-2	TGCGCCAGCAGGGCGGACTATGGCTACACCTTC	CASRADYGYTF
NA	TRBV7-9	NA	TRBJ2-3	TGTGCCAGCAGCTTATCCGGATCGGGAGATACGCAGTATTTT	CASSLSGSGDTQYF
NA	TRBV6-5	TRBD2	TRBJ2-7	TGTGCCAGCAGAGCCCCTAGCGGGAGTTCCTACGAGCAGTACTTC	CASRAPSGSSYEQYF
NA	TRBV6-2/TRBV6-3	NA	TRBJ2-3	TGTGCCAGCAGCTTAGGGCGACTAGATGCAGATACGCAGTATTTT	CASSLGRLDADTQYF
NA	TRBV7-8	TRBD2	TRBJ2-3	TGTGCCAGCAGTTTCACTAGCGGGAGTACAGATACGCAGTATTTT	CASSFTSGSTDTQYF
NA	TRBV4-1	NA	TRBJ2-7	TGCGCCAGCAGCCAACAACGGAGCTCCTACGAGCAGTACTTC	CASSQQRSSYEQYF
NA	TRBV9	TRBD2	TRBJ2-1	TGTGCCAGCACGGGGTCGGGACTAGCGGGAGTAAATGAGCAGTTCTTC	CASTGSGLAGVNEQFF
NA	TRBV5-1	TRBD1	TRBJ1-1	TGCGCCAGCAGCACCGGGACAGCCGAAGCTTTCTTT	CASSTGTAEAFF
few	TRBV2	NA	TRBJ1-2	TGTGCCAGCCTGGCGGACAGAAATAACTATGGCTACACCTTC	CASLADRNNYGYTF
NA	TRBV2	TRBD1	TRBJ1-2	TGTGCCAGCAGTGGACAGGGGAATGGCTACACCTTC	CASSGQGNGYTF
NA	TRBV6-2/TRBV6-3	NA	TRBJ2-5	TGTGCCAGCAGTTATAACATCCGGAGGGAGGAAGAGACCCAGTACTTC	CASSYNIRREEETQYF
few	TRBV3-1/TRBV3-2	TRBD1	TRBJ1-1	TGTGCCAGCAGCCCCTACAGGGGTTCTGAAGCTTTCTTT	CASSPYRGSEAFF
NA	TRBV7-2	TRBD2	TRBJ2-2	TGTGCCAGCAGCTTAGGACTAGCCCAAGGGGCCGGGGAGCTGTTTTTT	CASSLGLAQGAGELFF
NA	TRBV6-5	TRBD1	TRBJ1-5	TGTGCCAGCACCGGGACAGCTTATCAGCCCCAGCATTTT	CASTGTAYQPQHF
NA	TRBV18	NA	TRBJ2-7	TGTGCCAGCTCACCACCGTCTTCGGGAGCGTACGAGCAGTACTTC	CASSPPSSGAYEQYF
NA	TRBV6-6	NA	TRBJ1-6	TGTGCCAGCAGTGCTAGGGGATACTCCTATAATTCACCCCTCCACTTT	CASSARGYSYNSPLHF
NA	TRBV4-2	NA	TRBJ2-7	TGTGCCAGCAGCCAGCCAGGCCAATACGAGCAGTACTTC	CASSQPGQYEQYF
NA	TRBV30	NA	TRBJ1-4	TGTGCCTGGAAAGAACAGGGTCCTTGGAAACTGTTTTTT	CAWKEQGPWKLFF
NA	TRBV7-8	NA	TRBJ2-6	TGTGCCAGCAGTACACAGGAGTATGGGGCCAACGTCCTGACTTTC	CASSTQEYGANVLTF
NA	TRBV7-9	NA	TRBJ2-1	TGTGCCAGCAGCAGATGGGACACCCTTGGAAATGAGCAGTTCTTC	CASSRWDTLGNEQFF
NA	TRBV10-3	NA	TRBJ2-7	TGTGCCATCAGCCCCCGAGGAGGCGAGCAGTACTTC	CAISPRGGEQYF
NA	TRBV9	NA	TRBJ2-4	TGTGCCAGCAGCGTAGCCCCGACTAGTACCGAAAACATTCAGTACTTC	CASSVAPTSTENIQYF